This T cell receptor beta chain was documented in a study of radiotherapy plus CTLA-4 blockade in lung cancer. About the study: Objective responses were documented in over 15% of patients, with disease control in about 29%. General study findings and limits: Early clone dynamics of blood T cells, plus interferon-beta, reportedly predicted response best. Blood TCR clones of tumor origin expanded after radiotherapy plus ipilimumab.

Ipilimumab-mediated CTLA-4 blockade plus focal radiation was given to patients having chemo-refractory metastatic non-small-cell lung cancer. CDR1 SGHTA and CDR2 FQGNSA come from the germline V gene. V was clipped by 5 bases and J by 5 bases; unmatched bases: 13. The length of the CDR3 is 16 residues. Only a few counts were recorded for this clone. What it binds is unknown. Profiling relied on immunoSEQ multiplex PCR, and the TCRdb table lists in-frame clones only, not all of them. The table shows some 25,000 clones, with less than 80% occurring only once. The chain combines TRBV7-2 with TRBJ2-7; 9 bases align to TRBD2. This TCR came from a human donor with non-small cell lung cancer whose response to radiotherapy plus ipilimumab could not be evaluated. The sequences come from peripheral blood, collected from a patient treated with radiotherapy plus ipilimumab. CDR3 protein: CASSRGGGRALDEQYF. The CDR3, as DNA: TGTGCCAGCAGCCGCGGGGGCGGGAGGGCCTTAGACGAGCAGTACTTC.